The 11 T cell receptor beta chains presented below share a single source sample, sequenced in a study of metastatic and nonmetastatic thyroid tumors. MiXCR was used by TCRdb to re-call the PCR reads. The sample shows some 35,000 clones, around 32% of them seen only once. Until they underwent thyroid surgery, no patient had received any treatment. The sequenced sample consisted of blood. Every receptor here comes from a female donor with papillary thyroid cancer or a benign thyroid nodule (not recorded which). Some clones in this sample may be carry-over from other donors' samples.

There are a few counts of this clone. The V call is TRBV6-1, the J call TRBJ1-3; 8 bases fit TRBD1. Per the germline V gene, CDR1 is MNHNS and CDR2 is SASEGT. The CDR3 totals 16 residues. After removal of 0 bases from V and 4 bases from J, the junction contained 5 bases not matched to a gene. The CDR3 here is CASSEAQGTGGNTIYF. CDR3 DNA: TGTGCCAGCAGTGAAGCGCAGGGGACAGGCGGAAACACCATATATTTT.

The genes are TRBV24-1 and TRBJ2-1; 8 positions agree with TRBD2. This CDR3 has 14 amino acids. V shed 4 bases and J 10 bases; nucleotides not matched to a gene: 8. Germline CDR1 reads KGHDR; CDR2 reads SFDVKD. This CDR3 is CATSEAGAIMEQFF. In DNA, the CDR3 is TGTGCCACCAGTGAAGCGGGAGCGATCATGGAGCAGTTCTTC.

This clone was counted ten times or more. In DNA form, the CDR3 reads TGTGCCAGTAGCCGGGTCCCCGAGACAGGGGTCGGTGAGCAGTTCTTC. Amino acid sequence: CASSRVPETGVGEQFF. The chain uses TRBV19 and TRBJ2-1, with 8 positions matching TRBD1. Germline V gene sequence: CDR1 LNHDA, CDR2 SQIVND (reference sequence). This CDR3 spans 16 amino acids. The V and J ends lost 6 bases and 9 bases, in that order; junction bases with no gene match: 16. Full variable domain (remainder filled in from reference TRBV19 and TRBJ2-1): DGGITQSPKYLFRKEGQNVTLSCEQNLNHDAMYWYRQDPGQGLRLIYYSQIVNDFQKGDIAEGYSVSREKKESFPLTVTSAQKNPTAFYLCASSRVPETGVGEQFFGPGTRLTVL.

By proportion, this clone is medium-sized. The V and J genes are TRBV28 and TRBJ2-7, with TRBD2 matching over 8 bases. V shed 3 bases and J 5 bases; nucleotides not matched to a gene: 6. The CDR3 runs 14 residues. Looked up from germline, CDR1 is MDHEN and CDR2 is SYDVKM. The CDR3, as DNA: TGTGCCAGCAGTTTGGCGGGGGGTAAGAACGAGCAGTACTTC. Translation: CASSLAGGKNEQYF.

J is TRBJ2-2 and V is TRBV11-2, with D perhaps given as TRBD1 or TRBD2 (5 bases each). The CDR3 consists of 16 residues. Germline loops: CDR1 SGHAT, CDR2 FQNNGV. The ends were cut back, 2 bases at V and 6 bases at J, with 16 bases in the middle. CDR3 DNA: TGTGCCAGCAGCTTATTCGGGGCAGGTTTATCCGGGGAGCTGTTTTTT. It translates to CASSLFGAGLSGELFF. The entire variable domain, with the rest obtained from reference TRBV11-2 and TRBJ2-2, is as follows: EAGVAQSPRYKIIEKRQSVAFWCNPISGHATLYWYQQILGQGPKLLIQFQNNGVVDDSQLPKDRFSAERLKGVDSTLKIQPAKLEDSAVYLCASSLFGAGLSGELFFGEGSRLTVL.

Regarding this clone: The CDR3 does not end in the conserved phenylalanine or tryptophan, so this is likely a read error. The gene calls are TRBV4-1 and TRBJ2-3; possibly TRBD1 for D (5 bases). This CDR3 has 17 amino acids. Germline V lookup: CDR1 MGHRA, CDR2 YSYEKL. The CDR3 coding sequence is TGCGCCAGGAGCCAAAATTGGCAGGGCGAGTTCAAAGATACGCAGTATGTG. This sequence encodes CARSQNWQGEFKDTQYV.

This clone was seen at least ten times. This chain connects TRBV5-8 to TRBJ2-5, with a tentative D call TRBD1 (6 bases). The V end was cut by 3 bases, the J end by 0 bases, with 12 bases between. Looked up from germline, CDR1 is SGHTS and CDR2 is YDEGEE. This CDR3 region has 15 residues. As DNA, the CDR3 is TGTGCCAGCAGCTCCGACAGGTATTACCAAGAGACCCAGTACTTC. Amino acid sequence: CASSSDRYYQETQYF.

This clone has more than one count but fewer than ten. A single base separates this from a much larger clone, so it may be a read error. The CDR3 DNA reads as TGTGCCATCAGGTGGGCCAACGTCCTTACTTTC. It specifies CAIRWANVLTF. This chain links TRBV10-3 with TRBJ2-6; D is uncertain. Germline CDR1 and CDR2: ENHRY and SYGVKD. This CDR3 is 11 amino acids long.

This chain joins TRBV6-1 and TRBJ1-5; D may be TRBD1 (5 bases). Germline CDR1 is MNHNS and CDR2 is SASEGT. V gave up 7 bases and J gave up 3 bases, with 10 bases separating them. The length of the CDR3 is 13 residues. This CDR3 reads CASMGQVNQPQHF. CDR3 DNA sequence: TGTGCCAGCATGGGGCAGGTCAATCAGCCCCAGCATTTT.

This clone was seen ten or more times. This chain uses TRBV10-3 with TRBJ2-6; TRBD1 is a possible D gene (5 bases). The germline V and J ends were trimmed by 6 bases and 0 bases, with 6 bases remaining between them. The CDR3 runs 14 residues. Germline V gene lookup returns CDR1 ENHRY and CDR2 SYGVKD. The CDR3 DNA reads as TGTGCCATCAGGGACAACTCTGGGGCCAACGTCCTGACTTTC. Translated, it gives CAIRDNSGANVLTF.

The CDR3 is CASSRTESSYEQYF. Written as DNA, the CDR3 is TGCGCCAGCAGCCGGACAGAGAGCTCCTACGAGCAGTACTTC. The chain has TRBV4-1 and TRBJ2-7; perhaps TRBD1 as D (6 bases). Between the trimmed V and J ends, which lost 4 bases and 0 bases, there was a span of 10 bases. The germline V gene encodes CDR1 MGHRA and CDR2 YSYEKL. CDR3 length: 14 amino acids.